These 29 T cell receptor beta chains came from one sample sequenced in a study of blood T cell repertoires in COVID-19. Profiled with immunoSEQ multiplex PCR; TCRdb holds only in-frame clones, not every one. The sample records about 180,000 clones, about 83% being singletons. Specimen: peripheral blood. The receptors were gathered from a human donor in a cohort sampled during active COVID-19.

V and J are TRBV9 and TRBJ2-2; possible D gene TRBD2, 5 bases. The germline CDR1 and CDR2 sequences are SGDLS and YYNGEE. V was shortened by 0 bases and J by 1 base, with 7 bases between the two germline ends. The CDR3 sequence is 15 residues long. The CDR3 loop reads CASSVVEENTGELFF. CDR3 nucleotides: TGTGCCAGCAGCGTAGTGGAGGAGAACACCGGGGAGCTGTTTTTT.

This clone was observed once. This sample includes further DNA sequences coding for the same CDR3. The chain is built from TRBV4-3 and TRBJ2-3; tentatively, D is TRBD2 (6 bases). Germline V gene sequence: CDR1 LGHNA, CDR2 YSLEER. V shed 3 bases and J shed 3 bases, with 7 bases lying between them. This CDR3 has 13 amino acids. Written as DNA, the CDR3 is TGCGCCAGCAGCCACCGGGGGACAGATACGCAGTATTTT. This translates into CASSHRGTDTQYF.

J is TRBJ2-7 and V is TRBV4-2; 7 bases agree with TRBD2. Germline CDR1 LGHNA, CDR2 YNFKEQ. The V gene end was trimmed by 7 bases and the J gene end by 6 bases; junction bases not matched to a gene: 12. The CDR3 spans 14 residues. The CDR3 loop is CASNSAGVPGEQYF. The CDR3 coding sequence is TGTGCCAGCAACTCGGCGGGAGTTCCGGGCGAGCAGTACTTC.

This chain links TRBV5-1 with TRBJ1-1, with 8 bases lining up with TRBD1. The CDR3 runs 17 residues. CDR1 and CDR2 from the germline V gene are SGHRS and YFSETQ. Unmatched junction bases numbered 12, after V lost 4 bases and J lost 1 base. CDR3: CASSTSPGQGANTEAFF. CDR3 nucleotides: TGCGCCAGCAGCACCTCCCCCGGGCAGGGGGCGAACACTGAAGCTTTCTTT.

V is TRBV9 and J is TRBJ1-1; D might be TRBD1 (6 bases). CDR1 and CDR2 from the germline V gene are SGDLS and YYNGEE. V was pared by 0 bases and J by 4 bases, with 13 bases between. CDR3 length: 15 amino acids. The CDR3 here is CASSVVGGGGTEAFF. DNA of the CDR3: TGTGCCAGCAGCGTAGTAGGGGGGGGCGGCACTGAAGCTTTCTTT.

The chain recombines TRBV11-2 with TRBJ2-4; 9 bases are a match to TRBD1. The germline gives CDR1 SGHAT, CDR2 FQNNGV. V dropped 5 bases and J dropped 2; count of bases not matched to a gene: 16. CDR3 length: 19 amino acids. CDR3 DNA: TGTGCCAGCAGCGCCGGACAGGGGAGGGTACTAGCGTCCAAAAACATTCAGTACTTC. Protein: CASSAGQGRVLASKNIQYF.

V is TRBV7-3 and J is TRBJ1-6, with 7 nucleotides matching TRBD1. The CDR3 has 16 residues. Germline-derived CDR1 and CDR2 are SGHTA and FQGTGA. Losses at the gene ends were 0 bases for V and 6 bases for J; bases not matched to a gene: 5. The CDR3 here is CASSLTTGPGNSPLHF. CDR3 coding DNA: TGTGCCAGCAGCTTAACGACAGGGCCGGGTAATTCACCCCTCCACTTT.

This chain links TRBV7-2 with TRBJ2-7, with a tentative D call TRBD1 (6 bases). This CDR3 region has 15 residues. V lost 1 base to trimming and J lost 0 bases, with 10 bases between them. Germline CDR1 SGHTA, CDR2 FQGNSA. For the CDR3, the DNA is TGTGCCAGCAGCTTAGACCCAGGGGCCTCCTACGAGCAGTACTTC. Its translation: CASSLDPGASYEQYF.

This chain links TRBV13 with TRBJ1-6, with D possibly TRBD1 on 6 matching bases. Germline V gives CDR1 PRHDT, CDR2 FYEKMQ (reference sequence). With 2 bases removed from V and 5 bases from J, the gap between germline ends came to 10 bases. The CDR3 is 15 residues long. CDR3 loop: CASSLSGVNNSPLHF. DNA of the CDR3: TGTGCCAGCAGCTTATCAGGGGTTAATAATTCACCCCTCCACTTT.

The CDR3 here is CASSQDGGGPYEQYF. DNA for the CDR3: TGCGCCAGCAGCCAAGATGGGGGGGGCCCCTACGAGCAGTACTTC. The chain carries TRBV4-3 and TRBJ2-7; possibly TRBD2 for D (7 bases). The V and J ends lost 0 bases and 2 bases respectively, with 11 bases between them. This CDR3 contains 15 residues. CDR1 is LGHNA, CDR2 YSLEER, per germline.

The rearrangement uses TRBV10-3 and TRBJ2-3, with TRBD2 matching 11 bases. V lost 6 bases, J lost 4 bases, and 6 bases stayed unmatched. The CDR3 sequence is 15 residues long. Germline V CDR1 and CDR2: ENHRY, SYGVKD. The CDR3 region is CAIRATSGVADTQYF. The CDR3 DNA follows: TGTGCCATCAGGGCGACTAGCGGGGTCGCAGATACGCAGTATTTT.

The V call is TRBV11-1, the J call TRBJ2-1; 7 bases are a match to TRBD2. V gave up 0 bases and J gave up 4 bases; unmatched junction bases: 12. The CDR3 is 18 residues long. Per the germline V gene, CDR1 is SGHAT and CDR2 is FQDESV (reference sequence). CDR3 residues: CASSLARVFAGDYNEQFF. The CDR3 DNA reads as TGTGCCAGCAGCTTAGCGCGAGTGTTCGCGGGGGATTACAATGAGCAGTTCTTC.

This chain links TRBV5-6 with TRBJ2-7; a possible D gene is TRBD1 (5 bases). The CDR3 consists of 13 residues. The germline V and J ends were trimmed by 5 bases and 4 bases, with 13 bases remaining between them. Germline CDR1 reads SGHDT; CDR2 reads YYEEEE. CDR3 nucleotides: TGTGCCAGCAGTTTGAGCAGGGTTTACGAGCAGTACTTC. This gives the protein CASSLSRVYEQYF.

The chain is built from TRBV7-3 and TRBJ2-5; perhaps TRBD2 as D (6 bases). Trimming left V 5 bases short and J 5 bases short, with 21 bases between. The CDR3 runs 16 residues. The V gene's germline CDR1 is SGHTA and CDR2 FQGTGA. The chain's CDR3 is CASSLKGRVRGETQYF. CDR3 in DNA: TGTGCCAGCAGCCTAAAAGGCAGGGTTCGGGGGGAGACCCAGTACTTC. The variable domain in full, with the rest retrieved from reference TRBV7-3 and TRBJ2-5, is GAGVSQTPSNKVTEKGKYVELRCDPISGHTALYWYRQSLGQGPEFLIYFQGTGAADDSGLPNDRFFAVRPEGSVSTLKIQRTERGDSAVYLCASSLKGRVRGETQYFGPGTRLLVL.

The chain recombines TRBV11-3 with TRBJ2-7, with a tentative D call TRBD2 (6 bases). V lost 3 bases, J lost 3 bases, and 9 bases lay in between. CDR1 is SGHNT and CDR2 is YENEEA in the germline V gene. The CDR3 has 13 residues. The CDR3 sequence is CASSFGGGYEQYF. CDR3 DNA sequence: TGTGCCAGCAGCTTCGGGGGAGGCTACGAGCAGTACTTC.

The V gene is TRBV7-2, the J gene TRBJ1-2; D gene unclear. The CDR3 covers 12 residues. Germline V gene lookup returns CDR1 SGHTA and CDR2 FQGNSA. Trimming took 1 base from V and 6 from J, leaving 6 bases between them. CDR3 DNA sequence: TGTGCCAGCAGCTTAGTAACTCATGGCTACACCTTC. It is translated as CASSLVTHGYTF.

The rearrangement joins TRBV7-9 to TRBJ1-6; 7 bases agree with TRBD1. In germline, CDR1 is SEHNR, CDR2 FQNEAQ (reference sequence). The CDR3 is 14 residues long. V shed 4 bases and J 7 bases; nucleotides not matched to a gene: 4. CDR3 residues: CASSSPGGNSPLHF. In DNA form, the CDR3 reads TGTGCCAGCAGCTCCCCAGGGGGGAATTCACCCCTCCACTTT.

The chain uses TRBV5-8 and TRBJ2-5, with 9 positions matching TRBD1. Germline V lookup: CDR1 SGHTS, CDR2 YDEGEE. The V segment lost 3 bases and the J segment 4 bases; nucleotides outside the gene matches: 4. The CDR3 contains 14 residues. The CDR3 loop reads CASSSGQGGETQYF. In DNA form, the CDR3 reads TGTGCCAGCAGCTCGGGACAGGGAGGAGAGACCCAGTACTTC.

This clone was detected a few times. The chain carries TRBV10-3 and TRBJ2-5, with 9 bases matching TRBD1. Per the germline V gene, CDR1 is ENHRY and CDR2 is SYGVKD. The J segment lost 5 bases and the V segment lost 6 bases, leaving 7 bases of the junction unmatched. This CDR3 contains 14 residues. CDR3 residues: CAIRGDREGETQYF. CDR3 nucleotides: TGTGCCATCAGGGGGGACAGGGAGGGGGAGACCCAGTACTTC.

This clone has only a few counts. This chain joins TRBV29-1 and TRBJ1-1, with TRBD1 matching 7 bases. The V gene's germline CDR1 is SQVTM and CDR2 ANQGSEA. CDR3 length: 13 residues. V shed 8 bases, J shed 1 base, and the junction held 7 bases outside the gene matches. CDR3 loop: CSTDRVGNTEAFF. In nucleotides, the CDR3 is TGCAGCACTGACAGGGTCGGGAACACTGAAGCTTTCTTT. The full variable domain, rest sourced from reference TRBV29-1 and TRBJ1-1, is SAVISQKPSRDICQRGTSLTIQCQVDSQVTMMFWYRQQPGQSLTLIATANQGSEATYESGFVIDKFPISRPNLTFSTLTVSNMSPEDSSIYLCSTDRVGNTEAFFGQGTRLTVV.

The genes are TRBV27 and TRBJ2-7, with D perhaps matching TRBD1 (5 bases). In germline, CDR1 is MNHEY, CDR2 SMNVEV (reference sequence). CDR3 size: 13 residues. V gave up 5 bases and J gave up 2 bases, with 10 bases separating them. CDR3 nucleotide sequence: TGTGCCAGCAGTAGTCAGGGCCCCTACGAGCAGTACTTC. It translates to CASSSQGPYEQYF.

The rearrangement joins TRBV7-9 to TRBJ2-7; 14 nucleotides match TRBD2. This CDR3 is 17 amino acids long. Per germline, CDR1 SEHNR and CDR2 FQNEAQ (reference sequence). Losses at the gene ends were 6 bases for V and 0 bases for J; bases not matched to a gene: 7. The chain's CDR3 is CASRPGLAGAFSYEQYF. For the CDR3, the DNA is TGTGCCAGCAGACCGGGACTAGCGGGAGCTTTCTCCTACGAGCAGTACTTC.

The rearrangement links TRBV12-3 or TRBV12-4 to TRBJ2-7; maybe TRBD1 (6 bases). The CDR3 totals 13 residues. The germline V and J ends were trimmed by 6 bases and 6 bases, with 15 bases remaining between them. The CDR3: CASSLGAGLEQYF. The CDR3 DNA follows: TGTGCCAGCAGCCTGGGGGCAGGGCTCGAGCAGTACTTC.

The chain is built from TRBV27 and TRBJ1-5; D not resolved. The V and J ends lost 6 bases and 1 base respectively, with 7 bases between them. The CDR3 is 13 residues long. The germline CDR1 and CDR2 sequences are MNHEY and SMNVEV (reference sequence). CDR3 protein: CASSSLSNQPQHF. The CDR3 nucleotides read TGTGCCAGCAGCTCTCTAAGCAATCAGCCCCAGCATTTT.

The rearrangement links TRBV7-6 to TRBJ2-7, with D possibly matching TRBD2 (8 bases). With 3 bases removed from V and 5 bases from J, the gap between germline ends came to 17 bases. The CDR3 runs 15 residues. CDR1 is SGHVS and CDR2 is FNYEAQ in the germline V gene. The CDR3 region has the DNA TGTGCCAGCAGCTTTAGGGGGCGGGGGGACCACGAGCAGTACTTC. Translation gives CASSFRGRGDHEQYF.

The V call is TRBV7-8, the J call TRBJ2-7; the D is unclear. The germline CDR1 and CDR2 sequences are SGHVS and FQNEAQ. Trimming took off 3 bases at V and 5 bases at J, with 8 bases between the two ends. The CDR3 loop spans 12 amino acids. CDR3 residues: CASSFGLDEQYF. The CDR3 region has the DNA TGTGCCAGCAGCTTCGGTCTGGACGAGCAGTACTTC. Variable domain in full (rest from reference TRBV7-8 and TRBJ2-7): GAGVSQSPRYKVAKRGQDVALRCDPISGHVSLFWYQQALGQGPEFLTYFQNEAQLDKSGLPSDRFFAERPEGSVSTLKIQRTQQEDSAVYLCASSFGLDEQYFGPGTRLTVT.

Ten or more counts support this clone. The chain links TRBV28 to TRBJ2-7; the D gene is possibly TRBD1 (5 bases). The CDR3 totals 12 residues. V dropped 6 bases and J dropped 6 bases, with 12 bases sitting between them. Per the germline V gene, CDR1 is MDHEN and CDR2 is SYDVKM. Here the CDR3 reads CASRTDHSEQYF. The CDR3, as DNA: TGTGCCAGCAGGACAGACCATAGCGAGCAGTACTTC.

In DNA form, the CDR3 reads TGCAGTGCCAGGCTCGCGGGGTTTGCTTTCTTT. It is translated as CSARLAGFAFF. The V gene is TRBV20-1, the J gene TRBJ1-1; D gene uncertain. The V end was cut by 6 bases, the J end by 11 bases, with 16 bases between. This CDR3 is built from 11 residues. Germline lookup yields CDR1 DFQATT and CDR2 SNEGSKA (reference sequence).

The chain combines TRBV20-1 with TRBJ1-2, with 8 bases that match TRBD1. Germline V lookup: CDR1 DFQATT, CDR2 SNEGSKA (reference sequence). The length of the CDR3 is 15 residues. J was trimmed by 5 bases and V by 3 bases; bases with no gene match: 11. The DNA for the CDR3 is TGCAGTGCTAGTTCCGGACAGGGCCGGGCGTATGGCTACACCTTC. It yields the protein CSASSGQGRAYGYTF.